This T cell receptor beta chain was captured in a study of T-cell reconstitution after alpha-beta-depleted transplantation in children listed by TCRdb under 2016. About the investigation overall: T-cell immune reconstitution after TCRalphabeta/CD19-depleted allogeneic hematopoietic cell transplantation in children was quantitatively tracked in the study by means of TCR repertoire profiling.

The treatment or condition label, read with the paper, signifies: allogeneic hematopoietic cell transplantation with graft depleted of TCRalphabeta T cells and CD19 B cells. Transplant recipients were children who received TCRalphabeta/CD19-depleted allogeneic hematopoietic cell grafts. On the study overall, not on this receptor specifically: The frequencies of hyperexpanded clones fell over the following months, and after one year, T-cell counts and TCRbeta diversity were mostly attributed to newly produced T cells. The high TCRbeta diversity at day 60 in some patients was ascribed to recipient T cells and intrathymic progenitors that had survived conditioning. Apparently early alphabetaT-cell count recovery about two months after transplant reportedly relied on only several hundred rapidly expanded clones derived from non-depleted graft cells.

This clonotype was observed many times. Its cognate antigen has yet to be identified. No per-base quality is available; no much larger clone lies one base away. The receptor library was made with PCR. Sequencer: Illumina HiSeq 2500. Molecular barcoding was employed in the preparation of TCR libraries, with unique molecular identifiers being used to normalize TCRbeta repertoire quantification. Using fastp trimming at Q25 and MiXCR clonotype assembly, TCRdb reanalyzed the public sequencing data and kept in-frame beta chains. Each entry merges the rows of one CDR3 protein and shows their most common DNA and genes. The sample profile shows 280,000 or so distinct CDR3 sequences; roughly 11% of them were found once. The top ten hold 23% of the sample. Trimming takes 3 bases from V and 4 bases from J, and the germline ends sit 17 bases apart. According to the germline V gene, CDR1 reads SGHRS and CDR2 reads YFSETQ. The CDR3 numbers 15 residues from cysteine through phenylalanine. The read is trimmed to its CDR3 DNA, 45 bases read in frame from base 1.

The chain employs TRBV5-1 and TRBJ2-7; the D gene assignment is ambiguous. The sequencing here drew on peripheral blood, taken 180 days after TCRalphabeta/CD19-depleted stem cell transplant. The source of this sequence is a male patient aged 2 to 9 who had a stem cell transplant for chronic granulomatous disease, so the T cells may come from the graft donor. The nucleotide sequence is TGCGCCAGCAGCTGGGGAAAGGACCCTGAATACGAGCAGTACTTC. This is translated as CASSWGKDPEYEQYF.